Following are 26 T cell receptor beta chains from one sample sequenced in a study of CD8 T cells in ankylosing spondylitis. TCRdb re-called the 5' RACE reads with MiXCR, one entry per CDR3 protein. This sample carries about 310,000 distinct CDR3 sequences, roughly 20% of them seen once, and the ten largest clones take about 4%. Sequencing was done on a sample of blood, either unsorted or a sorted T cell fraction (not recorded which). Receptor source: a female donor with ankylosing spondylitis or in good health (not recorded which).

This chain uses TRBV28 with TRBJ2-3; possibly TRBD1 for D (5 bases). The germline V and J ends were trimmed by 3 bases and 2 bases, with 9 bases remaining between them. Germline V gives CDR1 MDHEN, CDR2 SYDVKM. This CDR3 contains 14 residues. The CDR3 loop reads CASSLGQFTDTQYF. In DNA form, the CDR3 reads TGTGCCAGCAGTTTGGGGCAATTCACAGATACGCAGTATTTT.

Turning to this clonotype: Because the CDR3 is missing its conserved closing phenylalanine or tryptophan, this is likely a read error. The J gene is TRBJ1-1, the V gene TRBV27; D is unclear. The CDR3 runs to 14 residues. The germline V gene has CDR1 MNHEY and CDR2 SMNVEV (reference sequence). V dropped 5 bases and J dropped 5 bases, with 15 bases sitting between them. This CDR3 reads CASSRRQVGTEAFL. CDR3 in DNA: TGTGCCAGCAGTCGTCGGCAGGTGGGAACTGAAGCTTTCCTT.

The J gene is TRBJ2-2, the V gene TRBV7-2; the D gene is possibly TRBD2 (6 bases). Germline loops: CDR1 SGHTA, CDR2 FQGNSA. With 1 base removed from V and 0 bases from J, the gap between germline ends came to 9 bases. The CDR3 totals 16 residues. As DNA, the CDR3 is TGTGCCAGCAGCTTAGTTGGCGGGGCGAACACCGGGGAGCTGTTTTTT. Its protein is CASSLVGGANTGELFF. Full variable domain (outside the CDR3, taken from reference TRBV7-2 and TRBJ2-2): GAGVSQSPSNKVTEKGKDVELRCDPISGHTALYWYRQSLGQGLEFLIYFQGNSAPDKSGLPSDRFSAERTGGSVSTLTIQRTQQEDSAVYLCASSLVGGANTGELFFGEGSRLTVL.

This clonotype was seen only a few times. The chain joins TRBV29-1 to TRBJ1-1, with D possibly being TRBD1 (5 bases). The V gene lost 3 bases and the J gene lost 7 bases, with 12 bases spanning the gap. The CDR3 contains 12 residues. CDR1 is SQVTM, CDR2 ANQGSEA, per germline. CDR3 loop: CSVEGQGDEAFF. CDR3 sequence (DNA): TGCAGCGTTGAGGGGCAGGGAGATGAAGCTTTCTTT.

In its sample, this clonotype was seen many times. V is TRBV12-3 or TRBV12-4 and J is TRBJ2-5; the match to TRBD1 covers 7 bases. V was clipped by 5 bases and J by 0 bases; unmatched bases: 6. This CDR3 region has 15 residues. CDR3 sequence: CASSRDSSYQETQYF. The DNA for the CDR3 is TGTGCCAGCAGTAGGGACAGCTCGTACCAAGAGACCCAGTACTTC.

The table lists this clonotype with a few counts. The V gene is TRBV20-1, the J gene TRBJ1-1; TRBD1 is a possible D gene (6 bases). The V end was cut by 6 bases, the J end by 5 bases, with 22 bases between. This CDR3 contains 15 residues. The germline V gene encodes CDR1 DFQATT and CDR2 SNEGSKA (reference sequence). The CDR3 reads CSAPVGGSVWTEAFF. Written as DNA, the CDR3 is TGCAGTGCCCCGGTAGGGGGTTCGGTGTGGACTGAAGCTTTCTTT.

The chain carries TRBV6-5 and TRBJ2-2, with D possibly being TRBD2 (7 bases). V was shortened by 8 bases and J by 0 bases, with 10 bases between the two germline ends. CDR3 length: 14 residues. The germline gives CDR1 MNHEY, CDR2 SVGAGI. The CDR3 sequence: CASRGGPNTGELFF. Written as DNA, the CDR3 is TGTGCCAGCCGCGGGGGCCCGAACACCGGGGAGCTGTTTTTT.

The chain couples TRBV29-1 to TRBJ1-1; D gene uncertain. Trimming took 8 bases from V and 5 from J, leaving 12 bases between them. Germline-derived CDR1 and CDR2 are SQVTM and ANQGSEA. The CDR3 totals 11 residues. For the CDR3, the DNA is TGCAGCACCTCAGAGGGTACTGAAGCTTTCTTT. Protein product: CSTSEGTEAFF.

J is TRBJ1-4 and V is TRBV4-3, with D hard to call. V gave up 1 base and J gave up 6 bases, with 3 bases separating them. The germline CDR1 and CDR2 sequences are LGHNA and YSLEER. The CDR3 sequence is 12 residues long. CDR3 amino acids: CASSQVDEKLFF. In DNA form, the CDR3 reads TGCGCCAGCAGCCAAGTTGATGAAAAACTGTTTTTT.

This rearrangement joins TRBV28 to TRBJ2-5, with a weak D call TRBD1 (7 bases). The CDR3 runs to 13 residues. Trimming stripped 6 bases from V and 6 bases from J, with 14 bases between. CDR1 is MDHEN and CDR2 is SYDVKM in the germline V gene. The CDR3 loop reads CASRRQGGKTQYF. In DNA, the CDR3 is TGTGCCAGCAGGAGACAGGGAGGAAAGACCCAGTACTTC.

This clonotype was observed many times. The V call is TRBV29-1, the J call TRBJ2-1; maybe TRBD2 (7 bases). The CDR3 runs to 14 residues. The germline V gene has CDR1 SQVTM and CDR2 ANQGSEA. V lost 7 bases and J lost 7, with 20 bases in between. The CDR3 region is CSAYWTAGPNEQFF. The CDR3 region has the DNA TGCAGCGCATACTGGACAGCGGGGCCTAATGAGCAGTTCTTC.

The chain combines TRBV7-3 with TRBJ2-6, with 7 bases matching TRBD1. The CDR3 is 16 amino acids. CDR1 and CDR2 (germline): SGHTA, FQGTGA. V shed 4 bases and J 2 bases; nucleotides not matched to a gene: 5. CDR3: CASSSTGSPGANVLTF. The CDR3 region has the DNA TGTGCCAGCAGCTCGACAGGGTCCCCTGGGGCCAACGTCCTGACTTTC.

This sequence joins TRBV24-1 and TRBJ2-5; D may be TRBD1 (5 bases). Deletions cut 6 bases from V and 5 bases from J, with 15 bases between. The CDR3 length is 14 residues. Looked up from germline, CDR1 is KGHDR and CDR2 is SFDVKD. The CDR3 reads CATSRAGLDETQYF. DNA of the CDR3: TGTGCCACCAGTAGGGCAGGGTTGGACGAGACCCAGTACTTC.

J is TRBJ1-6 and V is TRBV6-1; D is unresolved. CDR3 length equals 17 residues. The V gene's germline CDR1 is MNHNS and CDR2 SASEGT. V gave up 6 bases and J gave up 5 bases, with 20 bases separating them. CDR3 coding DNA: TGTGCCAGCAGAACCGACGGTCCCGCAGCAAATAATTCACCCCTCCACTTT. This codes for CASRTDGPAANNSPLHF.

As concerns this clonotype: A much larger clone differs by one base, so this may be a read error. The chain is built from TRBV5-8 and TRBJ2-1; TRBD2 matches 9 bases. V was clipped by 9 bases and J by 6 bases; unmatched bases: 10. Germline V gene sequence: CDR1 SGHTS, CDR2 YDEGEE. There are 14 residues in the CDR3. The CDR3 region is CAISKIAGANEQFF. CDR3 sequence (DNA): TGTGCCATCAGTAAGATAGCGGGAGCCAATGAGCAGTTCTTC.

This clonotype was counted a few times. The V gene is TRBV20-1, the J gene TRBJ2-3, with TRBD2 identical over 12 bases. This CDR3 comprises 19 residues. Looked up from germline, CDR1 is DFQATT and CDR2 is SNEGSKA (reference sequence). V was pared by 0 bases and J by 1 base, with 11 bases of the junction left unmatched. The CDR3 loop is CSARDHLAGGRSGTDTQYF. The CDR3 region has the DNA TGCAGTGCTAGAGACCACCTAGCGGGAGGGCGTAGTGGCACAGATACGCAGTATTTT.

This clonotype was observed a few times. V is TRBV4-2 and J is TRBJ2-3; 8 positions agree with TRBD1. The germline V gene encodes CDR1 LGHNA and CDR2 YNFKEQ. V dropped 1 base and J dropped 5; count of bases not matched to a gene: 17. The CDR3 length is 19 residues. CDR3 amino acids: CASSQVPTGASFKGDTQYF. CDR3 nucleotide sequence: TGTGCCAGCAGCCAAGTACCGACAGGGGCCAGCTTTAAGGGAGATACGCAGTATTTT.

This clonotype occurred a few times. This sequence joins TRBV14 and TRBJ1-1; D is ambiguous. V lost 0 bases and J lost 7, with 12 bases in between. Germline-derived CDR1 and CDR2 are SGHDN and FVKESK. The CDR3 runs to 14 residues. CDR3 nucleotide sequence: TGTGCCAGCAGCCAAGAATGGAATACGATTGAAGCTTTCTTT. Protein product: CASSQEWNTIEAFF.

This clonotype has more than one count but fewer than ten. The V gene is TRBV7-7, the J gene TRBJ2-1, with D maybe TRBD2 (5 bases). The CDR3 runs to 13 residues. CDR1 SSHAT and CDR2 FNYEAQ come from the germline V gene (reference sequence). The V and J ends lost 6 bases and 11 bases respectively, with 17 bases between them. The CDR3: CASSWTRGEQQFF. CDR3 in DNA: TGTGCCAGCAGTTGGACCCGGGGTGAGCAGCAGTTCTTC.

The chain is built from TRBV4-3 and TRBJ2-2, with 8 bases identical to TRBD1. This CDR3 comprises 15 residues. Per germline, CDR1 LGHNA and CDR2 YSLEER. The junction had 4 bases not matched to a gene; V was cut back by 4 bases and J by 3 bases. CDR3 loop: CASSPRTGYTGELFF. The DNA of the CDR3 is TGCGCCAGCAGCCCGCGGACAGGGTACACCGGGGAGCTGTTTTTT.

This clonotype has just a few counts. The chain uses TRBV6-4 and TRBJ2-1; TRBD2 aligns across 10 bases. The CDR3 has 16 amino acids. The trim removed 0 bases at V and 4 bases at J, leaving 3 bases unmatched. Germline V gene sequence: CDR1 MRHNA, CDR2 SNTAGT. CDR3 protein: CASSDSKAGGYNEQFF. The CDR3 nucleotides read TGTGCCAGCAGTGACTCGAAAGCGGGAGGGTACAATGAGCAGTTCTTC.

The table lists this clonotype with a few counts. The chain links TRBV6-2 or TRBV6-3 to TRBJ2-1; D tentatively reads TRBD1 or TRBD2 (5 bases each). Germline loops: CDR1 MNHEY, CDR2 SVGEGT. The germline V and J ends were trimmed by 0 bases and 6 bases, with 18 bases remaining between them. The CDR3 covers 17 residues. The CDR3 loop is CASSYSRGWGPPNEQFF. The CDR3 DNA is TGTGCCAGCAGTTACTCGAGGGGCTGGGGCCCTCCCAATGAGCAGTTCTTC.

The chain employs TRBV6-5 and TRBJ1-1, with D unclear. Germline assignment: CDR1 MNHEY and CDR2 SVGAGI. Deletions cut 0 bases from V and 5 bases from J, with 10 bases between. CDR3 length: 14 residues. Written as DNA, the CDR3 is TGTGCCAGCAGTTACTCGTGGGCAGGAACTGAAGCTTTCTTT. Its translation is CASSYSWAGTEAFF.

This chain uses TRBV20-1 with TRBJ1-5, with D unclear. The CDR3 contains 13 residues. V lost 0 bases and J 2 bases, leaving 5 bases between the germline ends. Germline CDR1 is DFQATT and CDR2 is SNEGSKA (reference sequence). The CDR3 loop is CSAREKGNQPQHF. Here the CDR3 DNA reads TGCAGTGCTAGAGAGAAGGGCAATCAGCCCCAGCATTTT.

This clonotype was seen more than once but under ten times. This chain uses TRBV18 with TRBJ2-7, with D hard to call. The germline CDR1 and CDR2 sequences are KGHSH and LQKENI. The CDR3 covers 15 residues. V was pared by 4 bases and J by 3 bases, with 16 bases between. CDR3 amino acids: CASSLGNDPSYEQYF. DNA for the CDR3: TGTGCCAGCTCACTCGGCAACGACCCCAGCTACGAGCAGTACTTC.

The CDR3 coding sequence is TGTGCCAGCACTCTCGACAACTTCTCTGGAAACACCATATATTTT. This gives the protein CASTLDNFSGNTIYF. This chain uses TRBV6-2 or TRBV6-3 with TRBJ1-3; D is undetermined. The CDR3 contains 15 residues. Germline V lookup: CDR1 MNHEY, CDR2 SVGEGT. Trimming removed 7 bases at V and 0 bases at J, with 13 bases between.